This entry is about one TCR beta chain. The sample is drawn from a study of blood T cell repertoires in COVID-19. Study overall: The cDNA or gDNA used as material had been derived from T cells, B-cell-depleted T cells, or PBMCs.

Enrolled through a virtual design, the participants were between about 18 and 100 years of age and came from about two dozen US areas. The germline gives CDR1 SGHDN, CDR2 FVKESK. J was trimmed by 6 bases and V by 4 bases; bases with no gene match: 6. The CDR3 consists of 15 residues. Per the study methods: The authors estimated nucleated cell counts from reference gene primer amplification. Measured with immunoSEQ multiplex PCR; TCRdb has only the in-frame clones, and not every one. The V and J calls and the clone size are those of that table, but D and trimming were determined from the DNA. The data hold 200,000 to 250,000 clones, with 86% observed a single time.

This TCR came from a middle-aged woman with acute COVID-19. This chain connects TRBV14 to TRBJ1-4, with 9 bases identical to TRBD1. The material sequenced was PBMCs or T cells enriched from blood (not recorded which). The CDR3 loop is CASSPQGASYEKLFF. CDR3 nucleotide sequence: TGTGCCAGCAGCCCACAGGGGGCCTCTTATGAAAAACTGTTTTTT.